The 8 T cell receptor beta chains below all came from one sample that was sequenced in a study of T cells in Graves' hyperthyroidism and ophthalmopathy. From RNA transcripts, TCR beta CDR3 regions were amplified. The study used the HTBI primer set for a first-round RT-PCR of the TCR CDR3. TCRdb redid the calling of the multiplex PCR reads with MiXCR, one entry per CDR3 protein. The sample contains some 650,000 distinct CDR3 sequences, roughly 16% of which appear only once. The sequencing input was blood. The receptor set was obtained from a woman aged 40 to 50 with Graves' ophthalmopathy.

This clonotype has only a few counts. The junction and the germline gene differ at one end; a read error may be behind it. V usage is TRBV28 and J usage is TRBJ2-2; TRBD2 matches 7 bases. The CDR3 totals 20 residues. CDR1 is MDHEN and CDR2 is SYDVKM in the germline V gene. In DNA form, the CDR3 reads TGTGCCGGCAGTTCCCCAGTGATGGGCGGGAGATCGGTTGAGGCGGGGGAGCTGTTTTTT. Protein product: CAGSSPVMGGRSVEAGELFF.

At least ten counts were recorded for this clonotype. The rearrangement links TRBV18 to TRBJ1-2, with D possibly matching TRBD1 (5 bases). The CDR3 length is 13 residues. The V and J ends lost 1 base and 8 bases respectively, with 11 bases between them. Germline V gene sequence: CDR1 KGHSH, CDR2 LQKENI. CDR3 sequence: CASSPLRGDGYTF. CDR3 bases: TGTGCCAGCTCACCACTGAGGGGCGACGGCTACACCTTC. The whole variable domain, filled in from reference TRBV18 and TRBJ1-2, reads NAGVMQNPRHLVRRRGQEARLRCSPMKGHSHVYWYRQLPEEGLKFMVYLQKENIIDESGMPKERFSAEFPKEGPSILRIQQVVRGDSAAYFCASSPLRGDGYTFGSGTRLTVV.

The CDR3 coding sequence is TGTGCCAGCAGCCTTGACAGAAATACGGAACTGTTTTTT. Translation: CASSLDRNTELFF. The rearrangement joins TRBV7-2 to TRBJ1-4; a possible D gene is TRBD1 (5 bases). The length of the CDR3 is 13 residues. Trimming took 5 bases from V and 12 from J, leaving 16 bases between them. Per germline, CDR1 SGHTA and CDR2 FQGNSA. The complete variable domain, with remaining parts taken from reference TRBV7-2 and TRBJ1-4, reads GAGVSQSPSNKVTEKGKDVELRCDPISGHTALYWYRQSLGQGLEFLIYFQGNSAPDKSGLPSDRFSAERTGGSVSTLTIQRTQQEDSAVYLCASSLDRNTELFFGSGTQLSVL.

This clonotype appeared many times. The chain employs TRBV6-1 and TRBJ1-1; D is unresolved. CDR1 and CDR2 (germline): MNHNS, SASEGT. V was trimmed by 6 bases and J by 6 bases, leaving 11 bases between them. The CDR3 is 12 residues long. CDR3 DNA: TGTGCCAGCAGCCGCGAGGGCCCTGAAGCTTTCTTT. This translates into CASSREGPEAFF.

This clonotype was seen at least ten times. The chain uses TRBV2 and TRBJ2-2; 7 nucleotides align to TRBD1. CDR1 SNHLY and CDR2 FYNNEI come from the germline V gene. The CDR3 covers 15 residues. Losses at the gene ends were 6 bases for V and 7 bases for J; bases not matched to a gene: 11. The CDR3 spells CASSTTNRQGGELFF. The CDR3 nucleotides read TGTGCCAGCAGCACGACCAATCGACAGGGCGGGGAGCTGTTTTTT.

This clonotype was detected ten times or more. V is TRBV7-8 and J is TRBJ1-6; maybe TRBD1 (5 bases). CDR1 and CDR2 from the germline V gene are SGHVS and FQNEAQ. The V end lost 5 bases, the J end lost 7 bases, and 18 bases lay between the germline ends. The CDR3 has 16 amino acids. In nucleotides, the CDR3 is TGTGCCAGCAGCCCCAGCCAGGGCGATCCAAATTCACCCCTCCACTTT. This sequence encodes CASSPSQGDPNSPLHF.

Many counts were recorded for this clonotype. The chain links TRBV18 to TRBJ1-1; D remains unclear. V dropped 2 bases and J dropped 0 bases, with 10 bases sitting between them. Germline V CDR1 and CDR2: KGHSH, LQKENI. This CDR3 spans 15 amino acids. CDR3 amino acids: CASSPRALMNTEAFF. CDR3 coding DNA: TGTGCCAGCTCACCAAGAGCCCTAATGAACACTGAAGCTTTCTTT.

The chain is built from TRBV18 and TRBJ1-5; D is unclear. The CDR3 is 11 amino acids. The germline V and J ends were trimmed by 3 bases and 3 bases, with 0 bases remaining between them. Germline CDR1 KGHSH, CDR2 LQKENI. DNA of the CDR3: TGTGCCAGCTCACCCAATCAGCCCCAGCATTTT. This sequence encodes CASSPNQPQHF.